This TCR beta chain was sequenced in a study of shared clonotypes between healthy human individuals. CDR1 is GTSNPN, CDR2 SVGIG, per germline (reference sequence). V was pared by 2 bases and J by 1 base, with 8 bases between. The CDR3 contains 13 residues. Deep was the level at which the assay was run. Using immunoSEQ multiplex PCR, the repertoire was profiled, and TCRdb retains in-frame clones only, with some absent. The table records 550,000 to 850,000 clones, about two thirds of them present only once. The clonotype comes from a young woman in good health. The chain uses TRBV30 and TRBJ1-2; D call uncertain. Sequencing was performed on memory CD4+ T cells sorted from blood. Subset in this sample: CD45RA-negative fraction. This CDR3 is CAWSLTLNYGYTF. The CDR3 nucleotides read TGTGCCTGGAGTCTCACACTTAACTATGGCTACACCTTC.